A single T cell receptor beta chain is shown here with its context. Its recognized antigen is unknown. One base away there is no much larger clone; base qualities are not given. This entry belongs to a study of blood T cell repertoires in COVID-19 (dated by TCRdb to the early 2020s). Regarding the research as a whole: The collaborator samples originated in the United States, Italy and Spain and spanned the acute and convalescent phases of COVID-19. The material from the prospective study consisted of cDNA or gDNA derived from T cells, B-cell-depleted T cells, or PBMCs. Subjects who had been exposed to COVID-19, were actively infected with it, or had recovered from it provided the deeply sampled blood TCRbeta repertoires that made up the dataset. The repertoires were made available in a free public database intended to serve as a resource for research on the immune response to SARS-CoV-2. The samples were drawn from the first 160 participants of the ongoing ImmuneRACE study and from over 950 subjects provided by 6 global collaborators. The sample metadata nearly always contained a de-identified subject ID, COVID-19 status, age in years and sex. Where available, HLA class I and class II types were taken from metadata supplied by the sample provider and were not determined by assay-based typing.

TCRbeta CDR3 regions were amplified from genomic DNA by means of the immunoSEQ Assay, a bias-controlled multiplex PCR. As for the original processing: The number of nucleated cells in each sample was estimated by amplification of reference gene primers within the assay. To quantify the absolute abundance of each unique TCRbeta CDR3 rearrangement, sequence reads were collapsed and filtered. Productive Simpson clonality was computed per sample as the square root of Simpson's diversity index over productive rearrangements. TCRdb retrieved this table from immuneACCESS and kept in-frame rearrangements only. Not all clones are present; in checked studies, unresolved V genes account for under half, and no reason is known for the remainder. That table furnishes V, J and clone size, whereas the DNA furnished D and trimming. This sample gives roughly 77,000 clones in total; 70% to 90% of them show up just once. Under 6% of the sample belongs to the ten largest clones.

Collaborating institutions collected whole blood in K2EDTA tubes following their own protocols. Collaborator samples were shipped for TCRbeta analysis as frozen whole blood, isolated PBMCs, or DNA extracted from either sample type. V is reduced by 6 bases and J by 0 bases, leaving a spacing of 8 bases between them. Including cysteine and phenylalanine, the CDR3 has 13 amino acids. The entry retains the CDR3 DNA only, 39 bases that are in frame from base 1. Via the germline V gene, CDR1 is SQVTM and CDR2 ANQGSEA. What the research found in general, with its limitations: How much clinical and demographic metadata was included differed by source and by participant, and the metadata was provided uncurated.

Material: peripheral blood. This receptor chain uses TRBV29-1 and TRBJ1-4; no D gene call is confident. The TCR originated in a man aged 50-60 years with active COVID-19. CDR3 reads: CSVAGATNEKLFF. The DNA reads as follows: TGCAGCGTAGCCGGGGCAACTAATGAAAAACTGTTTTTT.